Each of the 19 T cell receptor beta chains below was sequenced from the same sample in a study of OX40 agonist ivuxolimab in advanced cancers. TCRdb keeps only in-frame clones here, not all; method: immunoSEQ multiplex PCR. Seen here are roughly 100,000 clones, 92% observed once, and the top ten hold about 3.4%. The sample in question was CD4+ or CD8+ T cells sorted from blood, obtained in a trial of the OX40 agonist ivuxolimab. These receptors came from an adult with an advanced solid tumor such as melanoma, head and neck, liver or kidney cancer.

V usage is TRBV15 and J usage is TRBJ2-6; 8 bases line up with TRBD1. Looked up from germline, CDR1 is LNHNV and CDR2 is YYDKDF (reference sequence). The CDR3 is 14 residues long. Unmatched junction bases numbered 4, after V lost 4 bases and J lost 8 bases. CDR3 in DNA: TGTGCCACCAGCATTTGGGACAGGTCCAACGTCCTGACTTTC. Amino acid sequence: CATSIWDRSNVLTF.

The rearrangement links TRBV7-2 to TRBJ1-1; a possible D gene is TRBD1 (6 bases). This CDR3 contains 15 residues. Trimming removed 1 base at V and 10 bases at J, with 19 bases between. Germline CDR1 is SGHTA and CDR2 is FQGNSA. CDR3 in amino acids: CASSLVGGPGDGAFF. The CDR3 bases are TGTGCCAGCAGCTTAGTAGGGGGGCCAGGGGACGGAGCTTTCTTT.

The V gene is TRBV29-1, the J gene TRBJ1-4, with 8 nucleotides matching TRBD1. The V and J ends lost 7 bases and 4 bases, in that order; junction bases with no gene match: 2. CDR1 is SQVTM, CDR2 ANQGSEA, per germline. The CDR3 spans 12 residues. The CDR3 reads CSAGQVNEKLFF. CDR3 nucleotide sequence: TGCAGCGCGGGACAGGTTAATGAAAAACTGTTTTTT.

V is TRBV12-5 and J is TRBJ2-1; 8 nucleotides agree with TRBD2. The CDR3 is 13 amino acids. V trimming: 6 bases; J trimming: 4 bases; junction bases outside the gene matches: 2. The germline V gene has CDR1 LGHNT and CDR2 FRNRAP. CDR3 amino acids: CASGGGGYNEQFF. In DNA form, the CDR3 reads TGTGCTAGTGGAGGCGGGGGGTACAATGAGCAGTTCTTC.

The rearrangement uses TRBV11-2 and TRBJ1-1, with TRBD1 as a possible D gene (6 bases). Deletions cut 5 bases from V and 10 bases from J, with 20 bases between. The CDR3 length is 14 residues. Per germline, CDR1 SGHAT and CDR2 FQNNGV. The CDR3 protein is CASSHRDTSWRAFF. The CDR3 DNA follows: TGTGCCAGCAGCCACCGGGACACAAGCTGGCGAGCTTTCTTT.

The genes are TRBV4-1 and TRBJ2-7; TRBD1 agrees at 8 bases. The trim removed 2 bases at V and 4 bases at J, leaving 7 bases unmatched. The CDR3 has 15 residues. Germline V gives CDR1 MGHRA, CDR2 YSYEKL. The CDR3 sequence: CASSQFGQGGYEQYF. In DNA, the CDR3 is TGCGCCAGCAGCCAATTTGGACAGGGTGGTTACGAGCAGTACTTC.

The chain carries TRBV4-1 and TRBJ1-1; D may be TRBD1 (6 bases). Trimming removed 11 bases from V and 1 base from J, with 11 bases in between. Germline assignment: CDR1 MGHRA and CDR2 YSYEKL. The CDR3 is 12 amino acids. The CDR3 DNA reads as TGCGCCTCGAGGGGGGGGAACACTGAAGCTTTCTTT. Protein: CASRGGNTEAFF.

The chain joins TRBV4-1 to TRBJ2-5; 9 bases are shared with TRBD2. Germline CDR1 is MGHRA and CDR2 is YSYEKL. With V trimmed by 1 base and J by 2 bases, 8 bases remained unmatched. The CDR3 consists of 17 residues. CDR3 nucleotide sequence: TGCGCCAGCAGCCAAGTAGGGCTAGCGGGGCGTCAAGAGACCCAGTACTTC. Translated, it gives CASSQVGLAGRQETQYF.

V and J are TRBV18 and TRBJ1-1; D is possibly TRBD1 (5 bases). The CDR3 contains 16 residues. CDR1 KGHSH and CDR2 LQKENI come from the germline V gene. Trimming took 4 bases from V and 0 from J, leaving 15 bases between them. CDR3 coding DNA: TGTGCCAGCTCACTCAAGAGGACATCTCTGAACACTGAAGCTTTCTTT. Translating it yields CASSLKRTSLNTEAFF.

The chain is built from TRBV14 and TRBJ2-3, with TRBD2 identical over 11 bases. Trimming cost V 2 bases and J 5 bases; bases outside gene matches: 6. The V gene's germline CDR1 is SGHDN and CDR2 FVKESK. CDR3 length: 16 amino acids. Here the CDR3 DNA reads TGTGCCAGCAGCCAACCCTCTAGCGGGAGGATAGATACGCAGTATTTT. Protein sequence: CASSQPSSGRIDTQYF.

This clone has a single count. The chain carries TRBV29-1 and TRBJ1-2; unclear D gene. Germline V gene sequence: CDR1 SQVTM, CDR2 ANQGSEA. V was trimmed by 3 bases and J by 3 bases, leaving 5 bases between them. CDR3 length: 11 residues. For the CDR3, the DNA is TGCAGCGTTGAGAGTGACTATGGCTACACCTTC. It yields the protein CSVESDYGYTF.

In this sample, this clone turned up once. CDR3 sequence: CASCLEGSFSYNEQFF. In nucleotides, the CDR3 is TGCGCCAGCTGCCTCGAGGGGTCTTTTTCCTACAATGAGCAGTTCTTC. The chain has TRBV5-1 and TRBJ2-1; D may correspond to TRBD1 or TRBD2 (5 bases each). V lost 7 bases to trimming and J lost 1 base, with 18 bases between them. The CDR3 is 16 amino acids. Germline values: CDR1 SGHRS, CDR2 YFSETQ.

In its sample, this clone was seen a few times. The chain is built from TRBV7-9 and TRBJ1-2; no clear D. The CDR3 loop spans 13 amino acids. Germline V gives CDR1 SEHNR, CDR2 FQNEAQ (reference sequence). V was trimmed by 0 bases and J by 7 bases, leaving 9 bases between them. For the CDR3, the DNA is TGTGCCAGCAGCTTAGCGGGGTCTGCTGGCTACACCTTC. As protein: CASSLAGSAGYTF. Variable domain in full (rest from reference TRBV7-9 and TRBJ1-2): DTGVSQNPRHKITKRGQNVTFRCDPISEHNRLYWYRQTLGQGPEFLTYFQNEAQLEKSRLLSDRFSAERPKGSFSTLEIQRTEQGDSAMYLCASSLAGSAGYTFGSGTRLTVV.

The V call is TRBV15, the J call TRBJ1-1; D not resolved. Trimming left V 3 bases short and J 1 base short, with 6 bases between. Germline V gene sequence: CDR1 LNHNV, CDR2 YYDKDF (reference sequence). The CDR3 consists of 13 residues. The CDR3 sequence is CATSSRGNTEAFF. DNA of the CDR3: TGTGCCACCAGCAGCCGGGGGAACACTGAAGCTTTCTTT.

This chain joins TRBV9 and TRBJ2-1; tentative D call: TRBD2 (5 bases). Germline V lookup: CDR1 SGDLS, CDR2 YYNGEE. There are 15 residues in the CDR3. V lost 4 bases, J lost 1 base, and 12 bases lay in between. CDR3 in DNA: TGTGCCAGCAGCCCGAGGGTCGGATCCTACAATGAGCAGTTCTTC. Protein sequence: CASSPRVGSYNEQFF. The complete variable domain, with remaining parts taken from reference TRBV9 and TRBJ2-1, reads DSGVTQTPKHLITATGQRVTLRCSPRSGDLSVYWYQQSLDQGLQFLIQYYNGEERAKGNILERFSAQQFPDLHSELNLSSLELGDSALYFCASSPRVGSYNEQFFGPGTRLTVL.

The chain is built from TRBV4-3 and TRBJ2-7; 8 nucleotides align to TRBD1. The CDR3 spans 13 residues. Germline lookup yields CDR1 LGHNA and CDR2 YSLEER. V lost 3 bases and J lost 5; bases outside the gene matches: 3. Here the CDR3 reads CASSQTGANEQYF. CDR3 bases: TGCGCCAGCAGCCAGACAGGGGCGAACGAGCAGTACTTC.

In its sample, this clone was seen once. The CDR3 spells CASSEESSGGSYEQYF. In DNA form, the CDR3 reads TGTGCCAGCAGTGAAGAGAGTAGCGGGGGATCCTACGAGCAGTACTTC. The chain is built from TRBV2 and TRBJ2-7; the match to TRBD2 covers 9 bases. Germline CDR1 and CDR2: SNHLY and FYNNEI. The CDR3 runs 16 residues. The ends lost 1 base at V and 1 base at J; junction bases unmatched: 5.

This clone appeared a single time. The V and J genes are TRBV7-6 and TRBJ1-1, with D possibly matching TRBD1 (5 bases). V was trimmed by 5 bases and J by 2 bases, leaving 12 bases between them. From germline, CDR1 is SGHVS and CDR2 FNYEAQ. The CDR3 totals 14 residues. CDR3 region: CASSPGTANTEAFF. In DNA, the CDR3 is TGTGCCAGCAGCCCCGGGACGGCTAACACTGAAGCTTTCTTT. The entire variable domain, with the rest obtained from reference TRBV7-6 and TRBJ1-1, is as follows: GAGVSQSPRYKVTKRGQDVALRCDPISGHVSLYWYRQALGQGPEFLTYFNYEAQQDKSGLPNDRFSAERPEGSISTLTIQRTEQRDSAMYRCASSPGTANTEAFFGQGTRLTVV.

This clone was seen only once. The chain combines TRBV19 with TRBJ1-3, with TRBD1 identical over 8 bases. The CDR3 extends over 15 amino acids. The V gene's germline CDR1 is LNHDA and CDR2 SQIVND (reference sequence). The J segment lost 0 bases and the V segment lost 11 bases, leaving 9 bases of the junction unmatched. The CDR3 DNA is TGTGCCTCATCGCCGGGACAGGCCTCTGGAAACACCATATATTTT. Residues: CASSPGQASGNTIYF.